The 22 T cell receptor beta chains below were found in one sample sequenced in a study of vaccination and CD4 T cells after COVID-19. Sequencing of cultured CD4+ T cell DNA used the Oncomine TCR Beta short-read assay. TCRdb re-called the PCR reads with MiXCR, one entry per CDR3 protein. Here the sample spans some 10,000 distinct CDR3 sequences, about 60% being singletons. The treatment denotes: roughly 10-day PBMC culture with coronavirus spike peptide pools or control peptides (ViraFEST assay). These receptors' antigens are unknown. The sample taken for sequencing was CD4+ T cells from blood, cultured in vitro. The origin of the receptors is a human donor who had recovered from COVID-19.

Details on this clonotype: Relative to the germline gene, one junction end is altered; a read error may explain this. J is TRBJ2-5 and V is TRBV7-7, with TRBD2 identical over 16 bases. CDR1 is SSHAT and CDR2 is FNYEAQ in the germline V gene (reference sequence). There are 16 residues in the CDR3. The CDR3 nucleotides read TGTGCTAGCAGCGGGACTAGCGGGGGGGCCCTAGAGACCCAGTACTTC. Encoded protein: CASSGTSGGALETQYF.

This clonotype has more than one count but fewer than ten. This sequence joins TRBV20-1 and TRBJ2-2, with 10 bases aligning to TRBD2. The CDR3 covers 16 residues. Per germline, CDR1 DFQATT and CDR2 SNEGSKA (reference sequence). V dropped 3 bases and J dropped 6; count of bases not matched to a gene: 10. For the CDR3, the DNA is TGCAGTGCTAGGCCCGAGGCTAGCGGGAGACCCGGGGAGCTGTTTTTT. It yields the protein CSARPEASGRPGELFF.

This clonotype was seen a handful of times. The chain recombines TRBV6-1 with TRBJ2-7; TRBD2 matches at 8 bases. After removal of 8 bases from V and 0 bases from J, the junction contained 9 bases not matched to a gene. This CDR3 has 15 amino acids. Germline CDR1 is MNHNS and CDR2 is SASEGT. The CDR3 region is CASGAGGTSSYEQYF. DNA for the CDR3: TGTGCCAGCGGGGCGGGAGGCACTTCCTCCTACGAGCAGTACTTC.

V and J are TRBV27 and TRBJ1-5; 9 positions agree with TRBD1. Germline V gene lookup returns CDR1 MNHEY and CDR2 SMNVEV (reference sequence). J gave up 3 bases and V 5 bases, and 8 bases lay outside the gene matches. CDR3 length equals 16 residues. CDR3: CASSPTGTGPNQPQHF. In DNA form, the CDR3 reads TGTGCCAGCAGTCCCACCGGGACAGGGCCCAATCAGCCCCAGCATTTT.

The chain joins TRBV19 to TRBJ1-5; D possibly corresponds to TRBD1 (5 bases). Germline lookup yields CDR1 LNHDA and CDR2 SQIVND (reference sequence). This CDR3 has 15 residues. The V end was cut by 5 bases, the J end by 0 bases, with 11 bases between. The CDR3 nucleotides are TGTGCCAGTAGTTCCGGGACGCCTAGCAATCAGCCCCAGCATTTT. Protein: CASSSGTPSNQPQHF.

The rearrangement links TRBV6-2 or TRBV6-3 to TRBJ2-1; D may be TRBD1 (6 bases). The V and J ends lost 4 bases and 12 bases respectively, with 19 bases between them. Germline V gene sequence: CDR1 MNHEY, CDR2 SVGEGT. This CDR3 has 14 amino acids. The CDR3 DNA is TGTGCCAGCAGTTTGAGGACAGACGAATGGTGGCAGTTCTTC. Protein sequence: CASSLRTDEWWQFF.

This clonotype turned up a few times. The chain uses TRBV6-5 and TRBJ1-5; TRBD1 matches at 9 bases. Per germline, CDR1 MNHEY and CDR2 SVGAGI. The CDR3 loop spans 15 amino acids. V was pared by 2 bases and J by 2 bases, with 1 base of the junction left unmatched. The chain's CDR3 is CASSYTGGGNQPQHF. The CDR3, as DNA: TGTGCCAGCAGTTACACAGGGGGCGGCAATCAGCCCCAGCATTTT.

The CDR3: CSASSPYLNTDTQYF. CDR3 bases: TGCAGTGCTAGCTCCCCCTACCTTAACACAGATACGCAGTATTTT. The genes are TRBV20-1 and TRBJ2-3; no reliable D call. CDR3 size: 15 residues. Trimming took off 3 bases at V and 2 bases at J, with 15 bases between the two ends. The germline V gene has CDR1 DFQATT and CDR2 SNEGSKA (reference sequence).

V and J are TRBV6-4 and TRBJ2-7, with a weak D call TRBD1 (5 bases). The CDR3 totals 18 residues. V gave up 0 bases and J gave up 0 bases, with 18 bases separating them. The germline gives CDR1 MRHNA, CDR2 SNTAGT. In DNA, the CDR3 is TGTGCCAGCAGTGACTCGAAATCTGCTGGGGCTTCCTCCTACGAGCAGTACTTC. Encoded protein: CASSDSKSAGASSYEQYF.

This sequence joins TRBV18 and TRBJ1-5; perhaps TRBD1 as D (5 bases). From germline, CDR1 is KGHSH and CDR2 LQKENI. The V gene lost 3 bases and the J gene lost 5 bases, with 11 bases spanning the gap. This CDR3 has 14 residues. In DNA form, the CDR3 reads TGTGCCAGCTCACCCCAGGGTTTCGATCAGCCCCAGCATTTT. Its protein is CASSPQGFDQPQHF.

The J gene is TRBJ1-1, the V gene TRBV6-1; no firm D call. The CDR3 loop spans 15 amino acids. Germline V CDR1 and CDR2: MNHNS, SASEGT. Between the trimmed V and J ends, which lost 5 bases and 1 base, there was a span of 14 bases. CDR3 in DNA: TGTGCCAGCAGTAGTTCCTTCGTCGGGAACACTGAAGCTTTCTTT. Its protein is CASSSSFVGNTEAFF.

The rearrangement joins TRBV2 to TRBJ1-6, with TRBD1 matching over 8 bases. With V trimmed by 6 bases and J by 9 bases, 7 bases remained unmatched. The CDR3 contains 14 residues. CDR1 and CDR2 from the germline V gene are SNHLY and FYNNEI. The CDR3 region is CASRGDRGLSPLHF. The CDR3 nucleotides read TGTGCCAGCAGGGGTGACAGGGGACTTTCACCCCTCCACTTT.

This chain connects TRBV7-8 to TRBJ2-3; TRBD1 is a possible D gene (5 bases). The ends were cut back, 1 base at V and 1 base at J, with 9 bases in the middle. The length of the CDR3 is 15 residues. Germline loops: CDR1 SGHVS, CDR2 FQNEAQ. The CDR3 reads CASSLEQARTDTQYF. The CDR3 DNA follows: TGTGCCAGCAGCTTAGAACAGGCCCGCACAGATACGCAGTATTTT.

The chain carries TRBV11-2 and TRBJ2-7; no reliable D call. V lost 5 bases, J lost 0 bases, and 5 bases lay in between. There are 12 residues in the CDR3. CDR1 SGHAT and CDR2 FQNNGV come from the germline V gene. The CDR3 DNA sequence: TGTGCCAGCAGCCTGAGCTCCTACGAGCAGTACTTC. Its translation is CASSLSSYEQYF.

The chain links TRBV4-1 to TRBJ2-7; D is perhaps TRBD2 (5 bases). The CDR3 is 14 residues long. Trimming shortened V by 4 bases and J by 7 bases, and 17 bases separated the two germline ends. Looked up from germline, CDR1 is MGHRA and CDR2 is YSYEKL. CDR3 bases: TGCGCCAGCAGCCGAACGGACGGGGTGCTAGAGCAGTACTTC. It codes for CASSRTDGVLEQYF.

The chain is built from TRBV7-3 and TRBJ2-2; D is possibly TRBD2 (5 bases). The CDR3 covers 14 residues. Germline CDR1 SGHTA, CDR2 FQGTGA. Trimming shortened V by 5 bases and J by 8 bases, and 15 bases separated the two germline ends. The DNA for the CDR3 is TGTGCCAGCAGCGTAGCGACCCCTCCTGGGGAGCTGTTTTTT. It is translated as CASSVATPPGELFF.

V usage is TRBV7-2 and J usage is TRBJ2-5, with D unclear. Trimming removed 0 bases at V and 1 base at J, with 3 bases between. From germline, CDR1 is SGHTA and CDR2 FQGNSA. This CDR3 spans 13 amino acids. This CDR3 reads CASSLAFQETQYF. The CDR3 coding sequence is TGTGCCAGCAGCTTAGCTTTCCAAGAGACCCAGTACTTC.

The genes are TRBV6-5 and TRBJ2-6, with a weak D call TRBD2 (5 bases). Trimming shortened V by 2 bases and J by 1 base, and 9 bases separated the two germline ends. The germline V gene encodes CDR1 MNHEY and CDR2 SVGAGI. The CDR3 runs 16 residues. CDR3 coding DNA: TGTGCCAGCAGTTACAATTGGGAGTCTGGGGCCAACGTCCTGACTTTC. Residues: CASSYNWESGANVLTF.

The V gene is TRBV6-2 or TRBV6-3, the J gene TRBJ2-2; no definite D call. The V gene lost 2 bases and the J gene lost 5 bases, with 9 bases spanning the gap. There are 14 residues in the CDR3. Germline loops: CDR1 MNHEY, CDR2 SVGEGT. The CDR3 DNA follows: TGTGCCAGCAGTTACAGGGTTAGGACCGGGGAGCTGTTTTTT. Encoded protein: CASSYRVRTGELFF.

The gene calls are TRBV6-1 and TRBJ2-5; TRBD2 matches 16 bases. J lost 5 bases, V lost 6 bases, and 12 bases had no gene match. CDR3 length equals 18 residues. Germline CDR1 MNHNS, CDR2 SASEGT. The CDR3 reads CASRGTSGGAGPWETQYF. DNA of the CDR3: TGTGCCAGCAGAGGGACTAGCGGGGGGGCCGGTCCCTGGGAGACCCAGTACTTC.

V usage is TRBV20-1 and J usage is TRBJ2-7; D is perhaps TRBD1 (5 bases). V lost 0 bases and J 1 base, leaving 10 bases between the germline ends. The CDR3 covers 14 residues. Germline V gene lookup returns CDR1 DFQATT and CDR2 SNEGSKA (reference sequence). CDR3 in DNA: TGCAGTGCTAGAGATTTGGGGCGGTCCTACGAGCAGTACTTC. Encoded protein: CSARDLGRSYEQYF.

This sequence joins TRBV7-3 and TRBJ2-3; 8 bases align to TRBD1. Germline V CDR1 and CDR2: SGHTA, FQGTGA. This CDR3 contains 16 residues. With 8 bases clipped from V and 2 bases from J, the junction kept 12 bases outside the gene matches. The CDR3 DNA is TGTGCCAGCTCAAGTAGCCGGGACAGGAACACAGATACGCAGTATTTT. Translated: CASSSSRDRNTDTQYF.